Shown below are 10 T cell receptor beta chains from a single sample sequenced in a study of shared clonotypes between healthy human individuals (dated by TCRdb to 2019 to 2021). Receptor libraries were prepared by the immunoSEQ multiplex PCR assay. In its TCRdb copy, this immuneACCESS table keeps in-frame sequences only and misses some clones. Where compared with another copy, unresolved V genes explain less than half of these, and the others have no known cause. The sample table shows roughly 1,500,000 clones, and 95% to 99% are seen once. Together, the top ten hold roughly 0.4% of the sample. The sequenced material came from naive CD4+ T cells sorted from blood. Explained via the paper, the cell subset or site label denotes: CD45RA+ positively selected. The receptor set was obtained from a man under 40 in good health.

This chain joins TRBV20-1 and TRBJ2-1; no definite D call. Germline CDR1 and CDR2: DFQATT and SNEGSKA (reference sequence). Deletions cut 2 bases from V and 7 bases from J, with 6 bases between. The CDR3 length is 11 residues. CDR3: CSARQFNEQFF. CDR3 nucleotides: TGCAGTGCTAGACAGTTTAATGAGCAGTTCTTC.

The chain is built from TRBV7-6 and TRBJ1-4; TRBD1 matches 7 bases. Per germline, CDR1 SGHVS and CDR2 FNYEAQ. The length of the CDR3 is 15 residues. Losses at the gene ends were 5 bases for V and 3 bases for J; bases not matched to a gene: 6. The chain's CDR3 is CASSPSTGPNEKLFF. Written as DNA, the CDR3 is TGTGCCAGCAGCCCTTCGACAGGGCCTAATGAAAAACTGTTTTTT. Using reference TRBV7-6 and TRBJ1-4 for the parts outside the CDR3, the full variable domain is GAGVSQSPRYKVTKRGQDVALRCDPISGHVSLYWYRQALGQGPEFLTYFNYEAQQDKSGLPNDRFSAERPEGSISTLTIQRTEQRDSAMYRCASSPSTGPNEKLFFGSGTQLSVL.

This clone has just one count. J is TRBJ2-3 and V is TRBV2; D ambiguous. V lost 7 bases, J lost 5 bases, and 22 bases lay in between. Looked up from germline, CDR1 is SNHLY and CDR2 is FYNNEI. The CDR3 is 16 residues long. Written as DNA, the CDR3 is TGTGCCAGCACAAGTCTCGTGACACGCATCGGAGATACGCAGTATTTT. Encoded protein: CASTSLVTRIGDTQYF.

J is TRBJ2-5 and V is TRBV30; D is tentatively TRBD1 or TRBD2 (6 bases each). The germline V and J ends were trimmed by 4 bases and 5 bases, with 17 bases remaining between them. This CDR3 spans 14 amino acids. CDR1 and CDR2 from the germline V gene are GTSNPN and SVGIG (reference sequence). This CDR3 is CAWKGGLGSETQYF. The CDR3 region has the DNA TGTGCCTGGAAAGGGGGGCTCGGAAGTGAGACCCAGTACTTC.

This clone has just one count. The sample contains more than one DNA sequence encoding this CDR3. The chain carries TRBV4-1 and TRBJ1-1; D uncertain. The CDR3 extends over 13 amino acids. V was trimmed by 4 bases and J by 3 bases, leaving 9 bases between them. Germline CDR1 is MGHRA and CDR2 is YSYEKL. The CDR3 here is CASSRLRDTEAFF. The CDR3 nucleotides read TGCGCCAGCAGCCGGCTAAGGGACACTGAAGCTTTCTTT.

This clone was counted once. The chain couples TRBV28 to TRBJ1-2, with TRBD1 matching 8 bases. Trimming cost V 5 bases and J 2 bases; bases outside gene matches: 4. The germline V gene has CDR1 MDHEN and CDR2 SYDVKM. This CDR3 has 14 amino acids. For the CDR3, the DNA is TGTGCCAGCAGTCGGACAGGGCTAAACTATGGCTACACCTTC. It specifies CASSRTGLNYGYTF.

V usage is TRBV5-1 and J usage is TRBJ1-1, with TRBD1 matching 8 bases. This CDR3 spans 15 amino acids. J gave up 2 bases and V 5 bases, and 8 bases lay outside the gene matches. The germline V gene encodes CDR1 SGHRS and CDR2 YFSETQ. This CDR3 reads CASSFQTGGNTEAFF. CDR3 bases: TGCGCCAGCAGTTTTCAAACAGGGGGAAACACTGAAGCTTTCTTT.

The V gene is TRBV11-2, the J gene TRBJ2-3; the match to TRBD2 covers 10 bases. This CDR3 is 13 amino acids long. The germline gives CDR1 SGHAT, CDR2 FQNNGV. The CDR3 nucleotides are TGTGCGGGAGGGACTAGCGGCACAGATACGCAGTATTTT. Encoded protein: CAGGTSGTDTQYF. Drawing the rest from reference TRBV11-2 and TRBJ2-3, the complete variable domain is EAGVAQSPRYKIIEKRQSVAFWCNPISGHATLYWYQQILGQGPKLLIQFQNNGVVDDSQLPKDRFSAERLKGVDSTLKIQPAKLEDSAVYLCAGGTSGTDTQYFGPGTRLTVL.

This chain joins TRBV23-1 and TRBJ1-4; tentatively, D is TRBD1 (5 bases). TRBV23-1 is assigned to the ORF class and has an uncertain function. V dropped 3 bases and J dropped 7 bases, with 18 bases sitting between them. The CDR3 runs to 16 residues. The CDR3 nucleotides read TGCGCCAGCAGTCACATCCCCAGGGCTCCGGGTGAAAAACTGTTTTTT. It is translated as CASSHIPRAPGEKLFF.

The chain recombines TRBV7-9 with TRBJ2-7; TRBD1 might be the D (5 bases). V lost 5 bases and J 0 bases, leaving 20 bases between the germline ends. Per the germline V gene, CDR1 is SEHNR and CDR2 is FQNEAQ (reference sequence). This CDR3 is built from 17 residues. CDR3 sequence (DNA): TGTGCCAGCAGCCTCGAACGCGGACACCCTTTCTCCTACGAGCAGTACTTC. Protein product: CASSLERGHPFSYEQYF.